This T cell receptor (beta chain) is from a study of OX40 agonist ivuxolimab in advanced cancers. Study background: Administration of intravenous ivuxolimab to patients occurred every 2 weeks at 0.01 to 10 mg/kg. Three partial responders included one hepatocellular carcinoma patient and two cutaneous melanoma patients.

The CDR3 extends over 14 amino acids. CDR1 MGHRA and CDR2 YSYEKL come from the germline V gene. The junction had 1 base not matched to a gene; V was cut back by 0 bases and J by 4 bases. Clones were read by immunoSEQ multiplex PCR, and TCRdb kept only the in-frame ones, dropping some. Here the sample spans about 48,000 clones, around 90% being singletons. The receptor's source is an adult with an advanced solid tumor such as melanoma, head and neck, liver or kidney cancer. The rearrangement uses TRBV4-1 and TRBJ2-7; 9 bases are a match to TRBD1. This material consisted of CD4+ or CD8+ T cells sorted from blood, taken in a trial of the OX40 agonist ivuxolimab. The CDR3 here is CASSQEGQGYEQYF. The CDR3 coding sequence is TGCGCCAGCAGCCAAGAGGGACAGGGATACGAGCAGTACTTC.